These 14 T cell receptor beta chains were sequenced from one sample in a study of T cell repertoires in cytomegalovirus infection. TCRdb re-analysed the reads in MiXCR, keeping a single row per CDR3 protein. Of some 440,000 distinct CDR3 sequences in the sample, approximately 31% were seen once. Input material: PBMCs. Every receptor here comes from a human donor in good health (CMV status not recorded). Some clones in this sample may be carry-over from other donors' samples.

This clonotype turned up a few times. The chain carries TRBV6-5 and TRBJ1-2; 8 nucleotides agree with TRBD1. Germline V CDR1 and CDR2: MNHEY, SVGAGI. V lost 0 bases to trimming and J lost 6 bases; unmatched junction nucleotides: 9. The CDR3 covers 16 residues. CDR3 sequence (DNA): TGTGCCAGCAGTTACTCCCCGGGTGGACAGGGCCATGGCTACACCTTC. Protein: CASSYSPGGQGHGYTF.

This clonotype has only a few counts. For the CDR3, the DNA is TGTGCCAGCAGTCAAGGGACAGAAGGAAACACCATATATTTT. It encodes CASSQGTEGNTIYF. The genes are TRBV6-1 and TRBJ1-3, with 7 nucleotides matching TRBD1. The V gene's germline CDR1 is MNHNS and CDR2 SASEGT. V lost 5 bases and J lost 4; bases outside the gene matches: 5. The CDR3 contains 14 residues.

The table lists this clonotype with a few counts. CDR3 coding DNA: TGTGCCAGTAGTAGGGACGGAGCCCGATATGGCTACACCTTC. It encodes CASSRDGARYGYTF. V and J are TRBV19 and TRBJ1-2; TRBD1 is a possible D gene (5 bases). The CDR3 is 14 amino acids. The germline V gene has CDR1 LNHDA and CDR2 SQIVND (reference sequence). Trimming removed 4 bases from V and 5 bases from J, with 14 bases in between.

The V gene is TRBV6-1, the J gene TRBJ2-7; D perhaps matches TRBD1 (5 bases). Trimming removed 7 bases from V and 0 bases from J, with 13 bases in between. Germline V gives CDR1 MNHNS, CDR2 SASEGT. The CDR3 spans 14 residues. CDR3: CASKTESSSYEQYF. For the CDR3, the DNA is TGTGCCAGCAAGACAGAATCGTCCTCCTACGAGCAGTACTTC.

This clonotype has ten or more counts. An end of the junction does not agree with germline; a read error may underlie this. V gene TRBV12-3 or TRBV12-4 combines with J gene TRBJ1-1; perhaps TRBD1 as D (6 bases). The CDR3 spans 15 residues. CDR3 sequence reads: CASRNRERMNTGAFF. CDR3 nucleotides: TGTGCCAGCAGAAACAGGGAACGGATGAACACTGGAGCTTTCTTT.

This chain uses TRBV5-6 with TRBJ1-2; D is unclear. The CDR3 is 13 residues long. V lost 0 bases to trimming and J lost 3 bases, with 6 bases between them. Germline CDR1 and CDR2: SGHDT and YYEEEE. This CDR3 reads CASSLEADYGYTF. The DNA of the CDR3 is TGTGCCAGCAGCTTGGAAGCAGACTATGGCTACACCTTC.

Remarks on this clonotype: The conserved phenylalanine or tryptophan is not found at the CDR3 terminus, so this likely reflects a read error. The chain links TRBV12-3 or TRBV12-4 to TRBJ1-2; the D is unclear. The V and J ends lost 6 bases and 2 bases respectively, with 7 bases between them. This CDR3 is built from 12 residues. The CDR3 here is CASSQENYGYTL. The DNA for the CDR3 is TGTGCCAGCAGCCAAGAGAACTATGGCTACACCTTA.

V and J are TRBV12-3 or TRBV12-4 and TRBJ2-5; D is ambiguous. Trimming stripped 4 bases from V and 5 bases from J, with 5 bases between. The CDR3 sequence is 11 residues long. In DNA form, the CDR3 reads TGTGCCAGCAGTTGGACGGAGACCCAGTACTTC. This translates into CASSWTETQYF.

This clonotype was picked up many times. J is TRBJ1-6 and V is TRBV27; D might be TRBD1 (6 bases). The CDR3 spans 15 residues. Germline-derived CDR1 and CDR2 are MNHEY and SMNVEV (reference sequence). V was shortened by 6 bases and J by 1 base, with 10 bases between the two germline ends. This CDR3 is CASSPTGSYNSPLHF. DNA of the CDR3: TGTGCCAGCAGCCCAACAGGGTCCTATAATTCACCCCTCCACTTT.

V usage is TRBV19 and J usage is TRBJ2-2, with TRBD1 identical over 8 bases. In germline, CDR1 is LNHDA, CDR2 SQIVND (reference sequence). Trimming cost V 9 bases and J 4 bases; bases outside gene matches: 7. The CDR3 loop spans 14 amino acids. CDR3 DNA sequence: TGTGCCAGCCAGGGGGCGGAGGTCACCGGGGAGCTGTTTTTT. Residues: CASQGAEVTGELFF.

Of note for this clonotype: Mismatch with germline at one junction end may stem from a read error. This chain connects TRBV25-1 to TRBJ2-2; 8 bases line up with TRBD2. Germline CDR1 reads MGHDK; CDR2 reads SYGVNS. The CDR3 has 13 amino acids. This chain's CDR3 is CASTGGGTGGLVF. CDR3 DNA: TGTGCCAGCACGGGGGGGGGCACCGGGGGGCTTGTTTTT. The whole variable domain, remainder taken from reference TRBV25-1 and TRBJ2-2, is EADIYQTPRYLVIGTGKKITLECSQTMGHDKMYWYQQDPGMELHLIHYSYGVNSTEKGDLSSESTVSRIRTEHFPLTLESARPSHTSQYLCASTGGGTGGLVFGEGSRLTVL.

The chain combines TRBV2 with TRBJ2-3, with 9 bases matching TRBD2. The V segment lost 7 bases and the J segment 1 base; nucleotides outside the gene matches: 6. Looked up from germline, CDR1 is SNHLY and CDR2 is FYNNEI. This CDR3 spans 15 amino acids. The CDR3 sequence: CASKREASRTDTQYF. DNA for the CDR3: TGTGCCAGCAAGCGGGAGGCAAGCCGCACAGATACGCAGTATTTT.

V and J are TRBV6-6 and TRBJ1-1; possible D gene TRBD1, 5 bases. Trimming removed 11 bases at V and 0 bases at J, with 19 bases between. CDR1 and CDR2 (germline): MNHNY, SVGAGI (reference sequence). This CDR3 spans 15 amino acids. The CDR3 loop reads CAGTPWGRMNTEAFF. CDR3 nucleotide sequence: TGTGCCGGAACGCCCTGGGGCAGGATGAACACTGAAGCTTTCTTT.

In the case of this clonotype: The junction differs from germline at one of its ends, possibly a read error. The chain joins TRBV4-1 to TRBJ1-2, with a possible D match to TRBD1 (5 bases). In germline, CDR1 is MGHRA, CDR2 YSYEKL. The CDR3 totals 15 residues. As DNA, the CDR3 is TGCGACAGCAGCCAAGCCGACAGCCCACAGTACGGCTACACCTTC. It specifies CDSSQADSPQYGYTF.